These 4 T cell receptor beta chains were all obtained from the same sample, sequenced in a study of tumor and adjacent non-tumor tissue in lung cancer. The library came from three nested PCR rounds adapted from ARM-PCR protocols. TCRdb reprocessed the multiplex PCR reads with MiXCR, giving one entry per CDR3 protein. The sample has tens of thousands of distinct CDR3 sequences, roughly 67% seen once. RNA was extracted from bulk tissue without any cell sorting. This non-tumor lung sample came from over 3 cm beyond the tumor edge. Material: distant non-tumor lung tissue. The receptors originated from an older woman with non-small cell lung cancer.

A few counts support this clonotype. This chain connects TRBV4-2 to TRBJ2-3; D gene ambiguous. Trimming pared 7 bases from V and 1 base from J, leaving 12 bases between. CDR3 size: 14 residues. Germline lookup yields CDR1 LGHNA and CDR2 YNFKEQ. The chain's CDR3 is CASNQLVRTDTQYF. In DNA form, the CDR3 reads TGTGCCAGCAACCAGTTGGTGCGCACAGATACGCAGTATTTT.

Concerning this clonotype: A much bigger clone sits one base away, suggesting this may be a read error. The gene calls are TRBV24-1 and TRBJ1-5; 7 nucleotides line up with TRBD1. Trimming took 3 bases from V and 4 from J; bases not matched to a gene: 5. Per the germline V gene, CDR1 is KGHDR and CDR2 is SFDVKD. The CDR3 loop spans 15 amino acids. The chain's CDR3 is CATSDTGQQNQPQHF. The CDR3 region has the DNA TGTGCCACCAGTGATACGGGACAGCAAAATCAGCCCCAGCATTTT.

This clonotype was observed many times. A much larger clone differs by one base, so this may be a read error. The chain links TRBV29-1 to TRBJ1-2; 7 bases align to TRBD1. The junction had 10 bases not matched to a gene; V was cut back by 5 bases and J by 4 bases. Germline V gene lookup returns CDR1 SQVTM and CDR2 ANQGSEA. The CDR3 length is 14 residues. CDR3 DNA sequence: TGCAGCGTTCAACCACAGGGGCAGTGCTATGGCTACACCTTC. This translates into CSVQPQGQCYGYTF.

The rearrangement joins TRBV28 to TRBJ1-2; 7 bases match TRBD1. V shed 6 bases, J shed 4 bases, and the junction held 8 bases outside the gene matches. This CDR3 comprises 14 residues. Per the germline V gene, CDR1 is MDHEN and CDR2 is SYDVKM. The CDR3: CASRGDSLSYGYTF. DNA of the CDR3: TGTGCCAGCAGGGGGGACAGTTTGAGCTATGGCTACACCTTC.